Listed here is a single T cell receptor (beta chain). Its antigen is not known. The sample originates from a study of CD8 T cells in Susac syndrome. An input of about 0.5 to 1 ug of RNA was subjected to reverse transcription using random hexamers. It was immunoSEQ multiplex PCR that amplified TCR beta CDR3 across 54 Vbeta and 13 Jbeta. TCRdb re-called the immunoSEQ multiplex PCR reads with MiXCR, one entry per CDR3 protein. The sample has some 200,000 distinct CDR3 sequences; nearly 95% are singletons. Sequencing of TCR beta was undertaken in CD8+ and CD4+ T cells derived from blood. Findings and limits, study-wide: The authors acknowledged that the study's TCR sequencing and HLA analysis involved relatively few individuals.

This TCR derives from a human donor with multiple sclerosis. Sequencing input: CD4+ T cells from PBMCs.

The CDR3 coding sequence is TGTGCCAGCACCCTCCGACAGGAGACTGAAGCTTTCTTT. As protein: CASTLRQETEAFF. This chain uses TRBV11-2 with TRBJ1-1, with TRBD1 as a possible D gene (6 bases). V lost 7 bases to trimming and J lost 5 bases, with 14 bases between them. Germline V gene sequence: CDR1 SGHAT, CDR2 FQNNGV. The CDR3 totals 13 residues.